One and the same sample provided the 14 T cell receptor beta chains below, sequenced in a study of human T cells and chemical hapten exposure. TCRdb used MiXCR to reprocess the RACE reads, holding one entry per CDR3 protein. The table has 85,000 to 100,000 distinct CDR3 sequences, roughly 10% seen once. The time point denotes: pre-sensitization, week 0. Treatment here: therapeutic diphenylcyclopropenone sensitization with weekly scalp DPC. Sequenced material: whole blood, taken in connection with sensitization to the hapten diphenylcyclopropenone (DPC). The receptors originated from a woman in her fifties or sixties with alopecia areata. Some clones in this sample may be carry-over from other donors' samples.

This clonotype was counted a few times. V and J are TRBV20-1 and TRBJ2-7; 11 nucleotides align to TRBD2. Trimming removed 6 bases from V and 3 bases from J; junction bases left unmatched: 7. Germline CDR1 reads DFQATT; CDR2 reads SNEGSKA (reference sequence). The CDR3 loop spans 14 amino acids. CDR3 amino acids: CSALTSGGYYEQYF. DNA of the CDR3: TGCAGTGCGTTAACTAGCGGGGGTTACTACGAGCAGTACTTC.

At least ten counts were recorded for this clonotype. The rearrangement uses TRBV5-1 and TRBJ2-1; 9 bases align to TRBD1. The J segment lost 9 bases and the V segment lost 0 bases, leaving 10 bases of the junction unmatched. Germline CDR1 is SGHRS and CDR2 is YFSETQ. This CDR3 region has 16 residues. CDR3 protein: CASSLEGTGNIGEQFF. Here the CDR3 DNA reads TGCGCCAGCAGCTTGGAAGGGACAGGGAATATTGGTGAGCAGTTCTTC.

This clonotype was seen at least ten times. The chain combines TRBV6-6 with TRBJ2-1; maybe TRBD1 (5 bases). The CDR3 is 13 residues long. CDR1 and CDR2 (germline): MNHNY, SVGAGI (reference sequence). V gave up 4 bases and J gave up 7 bases, with 11 bases separating them. CDR3 residues: CASSSQDRNEQFF. The DNA for the CDR3 is TGTGCCAGCAGTTCCCAAGACAGAAATGAGCAGTTCTTC.

This clonotype appeared many times. This chain uses TRBV4-2 with TRBJ1-2; D gene ambiguous. The CDR3 sequence is 15 residues long. CDR1 is LGHNA, CDR2 YNFKEQ, per germline. The ends were cut back, 4 bases at V and 2 bases at J, with 14 bases in the middle. The CDR3 here is CASSPGALANYGYTF. DNA for the CDR3: TGTGCCAGCAGCCCAGGTGCACTGGCCAACTATGGCTACACCTTC.

Concerning this clonotype itself: A much larger clone sits a single nucleotide away, making a read error possible. The V call is TRBV29-1, the J call TRBJ1-3; D gene uncertain. The CDR3 runs to 13 residues. CDR1 is SQVTM and CDR2 is ANQGSEA in the germline V gene. CDR3 DNA: TGCAGCGTTGATGGCCTCTCTGAAAACACCATATATTTT. It specifies CSVDGLSENTIYF.

The chain employs TRBV10-1 and TRBJ1-5, with D unresolved. V lost 10 bases and J 3 bases, leaving 16 bases between the germline ends. Germline CDR1 and CDR2: WNHNN and SYGVQD (reference sequence). CDR3 size: 14 residues. CDR3 protein: CANTPRVDNQPQHF. The CDR3 DNA follows: TGCGCCAACACCCCTAGGGTCGACAATCAGCCCCAGCATTTT.

This clonotype was seen at least ten times. The chain joins TRBV2 to TRBJ1-2; D uncertain. The CDR3 consists of 14 residues. Germline CDR1 reads SNHLY; CDR2 reads FYNNEI. V was clipped by 6 bases and J by 2 bases, with 13 bases between them. The CDR3 DNA is TGTGCCAGCAGGAGAGAAGCGGGAAACTATGGCTACACCTTC. Protein: CASRREAGNYGYTF.

This clonotype was counted between two and nine times. The chain combines TRBV27 with TRBJ2-3; D might be TRBD1 (6 bases). The V and J ends lost 6 bases and 2 bases respectively, with 15 bases between them. There are 15 residues in the CDR3. In germline, CDR1 is MNHEY, CDR2 SMNVEV (reference sequence). The CDR3 is CASRRGWSPTDTQYF. In DNA form, the CDR3 reads TGTGCCAGCAGGAGGGGGTGGAGTCCCACAGATACGCAGTATTTT.

This chain uses TRBV9 with TRBJ2-3, with 12 bases aligning to TRBD2. The J segment lost 5 bases and the V segment lost 5 bases, leaving 12 bases of the junction unmatched. Germline V lookup: CDR1 SGDLS, CDR2 YYNGEE. The length of the CDR3 is 17 residues. CDR3: CASSATSGGLVGDTQYF. For the CDR3, the DNA is TGTGCCAGCAGTGCCACTAGCGGGGGGCTGGTAGGAGATACGCAGTATTTT.

This clonotype was detected many times. The CDR3, as DNA: TGTGCCAGCTCACCACGGACAGTAGAAGCTTTCTTT. This gives the protein CASSPRTVEAFF. The chain uses TRBV18 and TRBJ1-1; D perhaps matches TRBD1 (6 bases). Germline CDR1 is KGHSH and CDR2 is LQKENI. This CDR3 is 12 amino acids long. V dropped 1 base and J dropped 8 bases, with 8 bases sitting between them.

Only a few counts were recorded for this clonotype. This chain uses TRBV6-5 with TRBJ1-1; no firm D call. Deletions cut 2 bases from V and 1 base from J, with 8 bases between. CDR3 length: 14 residues. CDR1 is MNHEY and CDR2 is SVGAGI in the germline V gene. CDR3 in DNA: TGTGCCAGCAGTTACGACTTGGGGAACACTGAAGCTTTCTTT. This translates into CASSYDLGNTEAFF.

There are a few counts of this clonotype. The rearrangement links TRBV18 to TRBJ2-1, with D hard to call. Trimming took off 1 base at V and 3 bases at J, with 16 bases between the two ends. This CDR3 contains 17 residues. Germline CDR1 is KGHSH and CDR2 is LQKENI. The CDR3: CASSPQVWVVGYNEQFF. The CDR3 coding sequence is TGTGCCAGCTCACCACAGGTGTGGGTGGTTGGCTACAATGAGCAGTTCTTC. The full variable domain, in which reference TRBV18 and TRBJ2-1 provide the parts outside the CDR3, is NAGVMQNPRHLVRRRGQEARLRCSPMKGHSHVYWYRQLPEEGLKFMVYLQKENIIDESGMPKERFSAEFPKEGPSILRIQQVVRGDSAAYFCASSPQVWVVGYNEQFFGPGTRLTVL.

This clonotype was picked up many times. This chain uses TRBV6-1 with TRBJ1-4; D gene uncertain. In germline, CDR1 is MNHNS, CDR2 SASEGT. This CDR3 has 15 residues. Trimming shortened V by 4 bases and J by 5 bases, and 14 bases separated the two germline ends. CDR3 protein: CASSAGLTRNEKLFF. In DNA form, the CDR3 reads TGTGCCAGCAGTGCTGGACTCACGAGGAATGAAAAACTGTTTTTT.

This clonotype was seen at least ten times. This chain uses TRBV20-1 with TRBJ2-5; D may match TRBD1 or TRBD2 (6 bases each). Germline V lookup: CDR1 DFQATT, CDR2 SNEGSKA (reference sequence). Trimming stripped 1 base from V and 0 bases from J, with 12 bases between. The CDR3 consists of 15 residues. CDR3 DNA sequence: TGCAGTGCTAGAGGAGGGGGGTCGTACCAAGAGACCCAGTACTTC. Translating it yields CSARGGGSYQETQYF.